The 15 T cell receptor beta chains below come from one sample, sequenced in a study of T cells in Graves' hyperthyroidism and ophthalmopathy (dated by TCRdb to the late 2010s). Libraries were prepared through multiplex PCR. The reads were generated on an Illumina HiSeq 2000. Amplification of TCR beta CDR3 regions was carried out from RNA transcripts. A first-round RT-PCR of the TCR CDR3 used the HTBI primer set with the Qiagen OneStep RT-PCR kit. TCRdb itself trimmed the public reads at Q25 with fastp, ran MiXCR and retained productive beta chains. Every distinct CDR3 protein forms one entry, paired with its most common genes and DNA. This sample is represented by about 300,000 distinct CDR3 sequences; approximately 12% of them were singletons. The ten largest clones capture 7.8% of the sample. The sample was blood. The receptors come from a woman in her twenties or thirties with Graves' hyperthyroidism that later progressed to Graves' ophthalmopathy.

This clonotype occurred many times. The chain has TRBV27 and TRBJ1-2, with D possibly being TRBD1 (6 bases). The CDR3 is made up of 13 amino acids. Per germline, CDR1 MNHEY and CDR2 SMNVEV (reference sequence). V was cut by 6 bases and J by 8 bases, with 16 bases left in between. The CDR3 spells CASRPRTVDGYTF. The CDR3, as DNA: TGTGCCAGCAGACCTAGGACAGTAGACGGCTACACCTTC.

The table lists this clonotype with a few counts. Relative to the germline gene, one junction end is altered; a read error may explain this. The rearrangement uses TRBV28 and TRBJ2-6, with a possible D match to TRBD2 (5 bases). Germline V gene lookup returns CDR1 MDHEN and CDR2 SYDVKM. The CDR3 covers 20 residues. For the CDR3, the DNA is TGTGTCAGCGCCCACGGGGTTTACCAGAATACCTGGTCTGGGGCCAACGTCCTGACTTTC. Translated: CVSAHGVYQNTWSGANVLTF.

There are many counts of this clonotype. The chain recombines TRBV7-9 with TRBJ2-1, with D uncertain. V lost 3 bases and J lost 3, with 21 bases in between. Germline CDR1 is SEHNR and CDR2 is FQNEAQ (reference sequence). The length of the CDR3 is 18 residues. The CDR3 nucleotides are TGTGCCAGCAGCTTTAGGTGGCAGGCTCCGGTGGGCTACAATGAGCAGTTCTTC. Its protein is CASSFRWQAPVGYNEQFF.

Points on this clonotype: A read error may be the cause here, since a much bigger clone is one base away. The CDR3, as DNA: TGTGCCTGGAGTGATATTACTCCGGCGGCCGCTGATTCACCCCTCCACTTT. Translated: CAWSDITPAAADSPLHF. This chain uses TRBV30 with TRBJ1-6; D not certain. Looked up from germline, CDR1 is GTSNPN and CDR2 is SVGIG (reference sequence). The CDR3 totals 17 residues. With 1 base removed from V and 8 bases from J, the gap between germline ends came to 21 bases.

This clonotype was seen only a few times. The chain combines TRBV5-1 with TRBJ1-3; D possibly corresponds to TRBD1 (5 bases). The V end lost 1 base, the J end lost 4 bases, and 12 bases lay between the germline ends. Germline-derived CDR1 and CDR2 are SGHRS and YFSETQ. This CDR3 is built from 15 residues. The CDR3 coding sequence is TGCGCCAGCAGCTTGTCGGGGGAGTGGGGAAACACCATATATTTT. This gives the protein CASSLSGEWGNTIYF.

There are a few counts of this clonotype. The gene calls are TRBV29-1 and TRBJ2-1; D is unresolved. The CDR3 consists of 12 residues. Per the germline V gene, CDR1 is SQVTM and CDR2 is ANQGSEA. V dropped 4 bases and J dropped 3 bases, with 7 bases sitting between them. The CDR3 DNA follows: TGCAGCGTTGGGACGGTCTACAATGAGCAGTTCTTC. Translation: CSVGTVYNEQFF.

This chain joins TRBV12-3 or TRBV12-4 and TRBJ1-1; D gene unclear. Trimming removed 5 bases from V and 0 bases from J, with 19 bases in between. The CDR3 is 17 amino acids. The DNA for the CDR3 is TGTGCCAGCAGTCGACTCGTCCAAGGCACAATGAACACTGAAGCTTTCTTT. Protein product: CASSRLVQGTMNTEAFF.

This clonotype has ten or more counts. The chain has TRBV20-1 and TRBJ2-7; D is unclear. Germline V gene sequence: CDR1 DFQATT, CDR2 SNEGSKA (reference sequence). The V end was cut by 2 bases, the J end by 2 bases, with 10 bases between. The CDR3 length is 13 residues. CDR3 residues: CSARPSGTYEQYF. CDR3 nucleotides: TGCAGTGCTAGACCGTCTGGAACCTACGAGCAGTACTTC.

The chain uses TRBV11-2 and TRBJ1-4; a weak D match, TRBD1 (6 bases). Trimming cost V 8 bases and J 4 bases, with 17 bases left between them. CDR1 SGHAT and CDR2 FQNNGV come from the germline V gene. The CDR3 sequence is 15 residues long. CDR3 nucleotides: TGTGCCAGCCTTAGGGAGGGGGGGAATAATGAAAAACTGTTTTTT. Protein sequence: CASLREGGNNEKLFF.

This clonotype was recorded at least ten times. The chain combines TRBV30 with TRBJ2-6; D is unresolved. The CDR3 is 13 residues long. Germline CDR1 is GTSNPN and CDR2 is SVGIG (reference sequence). The germline V and J ends were trimmed by 5 bases and 2 bases, with 7 bases remaining between them. The CDR3 protein is CAWGIAGANVLTF. CDR3 in DNA: TGTGCCTGGGGAATTGCTGGGGCCAACGTCCTGACTTTC.

The chain recombines TRBV24-1 with TRBJ2-5; the match to TRBD1 covers 8 bases. Germline CDR1 reads KGHDR; CDR2 reads SFDVKD. The CDR3 length is 15 residues. Unmatched junction bases numbered 3, after V lost 0 bases and J lost 4 bases. The CDR3 sequence is CATSDLGQGGETQYF. The CDR3 nucleotides read TGTGCCACCAGTGATTTGGGACAGGGAGGAGAGACCCAGTACTTC.

This chain joins TRBV18 and TRBJ1-6, with D perhaps TRBD1 (6 bases). CDR1 is KGHSH, CDR2 LQKENI, per germline. Trimming shortened V by 0 bases and J by 6 bases, and 15 bases separated the two germline ends. The CDR3 covers 17 residues. DNA for the CDR3: TGTGCCAGCTCACCACCGGTGGCAGGGGAGGGTAATTCACCCCTCCACTTT. Amino acids: CASSPPVAGEGNSPLHF.

This clonotype was seen a single time. The chain links TRBV20-1 to TRBJ2-3; D gene unclear. Germline V gene data show CDR1 as DFQATT and CDR2 as SNEGSKA (reference sequence). Trimming shortened V by 4 bases and J by 6 bases, and 14 bases separated the two germline ends. The CDR3 is 13 amino acids. CDR3 sequence reads: CSATDPMVDTQYF. DNA of the CDR3: TGCAGTGCTACGGACCCCATGGTTGATACGCAGTATTTT.

This clonotype was recorded a few times. This rearrangement joins TRBV5-1 to TRBJ2-1; no clear D gene. This CDR3 has 14 residues. The V gene's germline CDR1 is SGHRS and CDR2 YFSETQ. V dropped 0 bases and J dropped 7 bases, with 11 bases sitting between them. The CDR3 reads CASSLDPLLNEQFF. CDR3 sequence (DNA): TGCGCCAGCAGCTTGGACCCACTGCTTAATGAGCAGTTCTTC.

There are many counts of this clonotype. The chain links TRBV7-2 to TRBJ2-1; 11 bases agree with TRBD2. CDR1 is SGHTA, CDR2 FQGNSA, per germline. J gave up 2 bases and V 0 bases, and 6 bases lay outside the gene matches. This CDR3 spans 18 amino acids. CDR3 sequence reads: CASSLARGTSGTYNEQFF. CDR3 nucleotides: TGTGCCAGCAGCTTAGCGAGGGGGACTAGCGGCACCTACAATGAGCAGTTCTTC.